This T cell receptor (beta chain) was observed in a study of blood T cell repertoires in COVID-19. Looking at the study overall: Donors in the United States, Italy and Spain gave samples during acute or convalescent COVID-19. The cDNA or gDNA used as material had been derived from T cells, B-cell-depleted T cells, or PBMCs.

In the original analysis: Estimation of nucleated cell counts relied on the amplification of reference gene primers. Clones were sequenced by immunoSEQ multiplex PCR, and TCRdb holds only the in-frame ones, with some missing. D and trimming come from the DNA, and the V and J calls and clone size come from that table. The table records 450,000 or so clones, about 89% of them present only once. Patients of the Seattle cohort, enrolled during active infection, were followed longitudinally. V dropped 6 bases and J dropped 0 bases, with 11 bases sitting between them. The length of the CDR3 is 14 residues. Germline V lookup: CDR1 MNHEY, CDR2 SVGAGI.

This chain links TRBV6-5 with TRBJ1-2; D possibly corresponds to TRBD1 (6 bases). The TCR comes from a woman aged 35 to 49 with COVID-19, enrolled during active disease. Sequenced sample: peripheral blood. DNA of the CDR3: TGTGCCAGCAGCCTGGACAGAGCTAACTATGGCTACACCTTC. This sequence encodes CASSLDRANYGYTF.